What follows are 5 T cell receptor beta chains derived from one specimen sequenced in a study of multiple sclerosis patients with progressive multifocal leukoencephalopathy. Method: immunoSEQ multiplex PCR; TCRdb's copy keeps in-frame clones and lacks some. The sample carries tens of thousands of clones, nearly 90% recorded once. Time point given: about a year of natalizumab therapy. The sequencing here drew on PBMCs, taken from a patient treated with natalizumab. The origin of the receptors is a human donor with multiple sclerosis.

J is TRBJ2-7 and V is TRBV7-8; 11 positions agree with TRBD2. The CDR3 runs 15 residues. V was pared by 5 bases and J by 2 bases, with 5 bases of the junction left unmatched. Germline CDR1 is SGHVS and CDR2 is FQNEAQ. CDR3 DNA sequence: TGTGCCAGCAGCCTGGGACTAGCGGTAACCTACGAGCAGTACTTC. The encoded protein is CASSLGLAVTYEQYF.

V and J are TRBV29-1 and TRBJ2-7; 7 positions agree with TRBD1. This CDR3 has 11 amino acids. Unmatched junction bases numbered 0, after V lost 3 bases and J lost 4 bases. The V gene's germline CDR1 is SQVTM and CDR2 ANQGSEA. The CDR3 sequence: CSVDRGYEQYF. CDR3 DNA: TGCAGCGTTGACAGGGGGTACGAGCAGTACTTC.

This clone was recorded only once. The V and J genes are TRBV9 and TRBJ1-5, with 8 positions matching TRBD1. Trimming cost V 2 bases and J 5 bases; bases outside gene matches: 3. Germline-derived CDR1 and CDR2 are SGDLS and YYNGEE. The CDR3 contains 14 residues. The CDR3 loop reads CASSVDRGDQPQHF. For the CDR3, the DNA is TGTGCCAGCAGCGTTGACAGGGGTGATCAGCCCCAGCATTTT. The entire variable domain, with the rest obtained from reference TRBV9 and TRBJ1-5, is as follows: DSGVTQTPKHLITATGQRVTLRCSPRSGDLSVYWYQQSLDQGLQFLIQYYNGEERAKGNILERFSAQQFPDLHSELNLSSLELGDSALYFCASSVDRGDQPQHFGDGTRLSIL.

V usage is TRBV13 and J usage is TRBJ1-1, with TRBD1 as a possible D gene (6 bases). The CDR3 extends over 14 amino acids. CDR1 is PRHDT, CDR2 FYEKMQ, per germline (reference sequence). V lost 4 bases to trimming and J lost 5 bases, with 14 bases between them. CDR3 sequence (DNA): TGTGCCAGCAGCTCAGGAACAGGGAGGACTGAAGCTTTCTTT. It specifies CASSSGTGRTEAFF.

V is TRBV29-1 and J is TRBJ2-5; 9 bases line up with TRBD2. The CDR3 is 14 amino acids. Germline V gene sequence: CDR1 SQVTM, CDR2 ANQGSEA. V was pared by 1 base and J by 5 bases, with 5 bases of the junction left unmatched. CDR3 protein: CSVEAGGRVETQYF. DNA for the CDR3: TGCAGCGTTGAAGCGGGCGGGAGGGTTGAGACCCAGTACTTC.